This T cell receptor beta chain stems from a study of blood T cell repertoires in COVID-19. The protocol was immunoSEQ multiplex PCR, while the TCRdb copy is restricted to in-frame clones and leaves out a portion. The profile shows 150,000 to 180,000 clones, about 80% of them singletons. The CDR3 spans 13 residues. Sequenced: peripheral blood. The TCR sequence derives from a woman in her fifties or sixties with acute or convalescent COVID-19. The rearrangement joins TRBV21-1 to TRBJ1-4. TRBV21-1 is described as a pseudogene. CDR3 nucleotides: TGTGCCAGCAGCAAGAGGGTCGAGGAAAAACTGTTTTTT. Residues: CASSKRVEEKLFF.